The present entry profiles one T cell receptor beta chain with its context. The antigen remains undetermined. This record comes from a study of PD-1 blockade in classical Hodgkin lymphoma. Findings of the study overall: Complete responders matched newly diagnosed patients in baseline diversity.

V gave up 5 bases and J gave up 0 bases, with 13 bases separating them. Germline CDR1 PRHDT, CDR2 FYEKMQ (reference sequence). This CDR3 has 15 residues. Time point defined: cycle 4 day 1 (C4D1), after more than 5 weeks of nivolumab. With no exception, relapse followed autologous stem cell transplantation in all patients, and brentuximab vedotin exposure varied. This table comes from immunoSEQ multiplex PCR, and its TCRdb copy is limited to in-frame clones, with some not included. The top ten clones hold roughly 25% of a sample with around 9,600 clones, 80% to 90% of them seen once. The sample consisted of peripheral blood mononuclear cells (PBMCs), taken before the fourth cycle of nivolumab. This chain connects TRBV13 to TRBJ1-1; D might be TRBD1 (6 bases). This sequence was found in a human donor with classical Hodgkin lymphoma. CDR3 protein: CASSEARDMNTEAFF. CDR3 nucleotides: TGTGCCAGCAGCGAAGCCCGGGACATGAACACTGAAGCTTTCTTT.